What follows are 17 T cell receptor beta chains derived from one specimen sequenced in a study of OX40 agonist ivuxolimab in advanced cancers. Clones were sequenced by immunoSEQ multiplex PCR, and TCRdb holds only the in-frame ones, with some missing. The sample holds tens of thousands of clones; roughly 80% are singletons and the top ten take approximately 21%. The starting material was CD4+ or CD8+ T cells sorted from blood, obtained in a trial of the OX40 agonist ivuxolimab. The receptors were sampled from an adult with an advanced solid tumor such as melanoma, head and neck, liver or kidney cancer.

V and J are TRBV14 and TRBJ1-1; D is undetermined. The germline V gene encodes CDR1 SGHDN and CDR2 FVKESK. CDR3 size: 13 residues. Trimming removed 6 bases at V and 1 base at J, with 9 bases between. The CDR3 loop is CASSFEGNTEAFF. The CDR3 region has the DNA TGTGCCAGCAGTTTCGAGGGGAACACTGAAGCTTTCTTT.

The CDR3 bases are TGTGCCAGCAGCCTATATGACCGGGAGACCCAGTACTTC. The encoded protein is CASSLYDRETQYF. The chain has TRBV9 and TRBJ2-5, with D uncertain. Trimming cost V 4 bases and J 5 bases, with 12 bases left between them. The CDR3 runs to 13 residues. Per germline, CDR1 SGDLS and CDR2 YYNGEE.

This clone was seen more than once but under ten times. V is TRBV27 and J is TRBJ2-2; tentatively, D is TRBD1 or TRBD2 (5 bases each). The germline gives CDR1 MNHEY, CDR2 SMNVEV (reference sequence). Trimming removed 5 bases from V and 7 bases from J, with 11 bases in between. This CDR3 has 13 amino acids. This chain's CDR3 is CASSKGESGELFF. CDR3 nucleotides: TGTGCCAGCAGTAAAGGGGAGAGCGGGGAGCTGTTTTTT.

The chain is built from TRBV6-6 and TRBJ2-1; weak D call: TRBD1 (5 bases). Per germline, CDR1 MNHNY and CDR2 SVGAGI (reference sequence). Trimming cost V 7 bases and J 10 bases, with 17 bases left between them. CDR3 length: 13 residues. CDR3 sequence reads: CASTMTQANEQFF. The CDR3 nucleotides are TGTGCCAGCACTATGACACAGGCAAACGAGCAGTTCTTC.

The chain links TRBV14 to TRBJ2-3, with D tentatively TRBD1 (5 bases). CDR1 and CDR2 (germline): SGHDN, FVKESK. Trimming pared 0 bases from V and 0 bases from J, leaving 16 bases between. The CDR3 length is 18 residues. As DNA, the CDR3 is TGTGCCAGCAGCCAAGAGAAACCAGGGTTTCCCAGCACAGATACGCAGTATTTT. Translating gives CASSQEKPGFPSTDTQYF.

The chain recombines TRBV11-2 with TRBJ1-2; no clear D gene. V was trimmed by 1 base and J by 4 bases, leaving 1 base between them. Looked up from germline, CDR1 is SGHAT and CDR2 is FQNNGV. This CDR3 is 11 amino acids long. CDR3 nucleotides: TGTGCCAGCAGCTTAGGCTATGGCTACACCTTC. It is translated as CASSLGYGYTF. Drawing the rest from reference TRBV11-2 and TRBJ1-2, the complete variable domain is EAGVAQSPRYKIIEKRQSVAFWCNPISGHATLYWYQQILGQGPKLLIQFQNNGVVDDSQLPKDRFSAERLKGVDSTLKIQPAKLEDSAVYLCASSLGYGYTFGSGTRLTVV.

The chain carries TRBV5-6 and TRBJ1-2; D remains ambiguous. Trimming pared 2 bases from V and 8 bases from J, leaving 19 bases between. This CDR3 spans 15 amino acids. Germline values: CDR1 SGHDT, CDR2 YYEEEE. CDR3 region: CASSLSAVKRHGYTF. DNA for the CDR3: TGTGCCAGCAGCTTATCGGCGGTCAAACGGCACGGCTACACCTTC.

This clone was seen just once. As DNA, the CDR3 is TGTGCCAGCAGTTTCGGGTCCACCGGGGAGCTGTTTTTT. Translating gives CASSFGSTGELFF. The gene calls are TRBV28 and TRBJ2-2; D not certain. Per germline, CDR1 MDHEN and CDR2 SYDVKM. Trimming left V 3 bases short and J 4 bases short, with 6 bases between. This CDR3 has 13 amino acids.

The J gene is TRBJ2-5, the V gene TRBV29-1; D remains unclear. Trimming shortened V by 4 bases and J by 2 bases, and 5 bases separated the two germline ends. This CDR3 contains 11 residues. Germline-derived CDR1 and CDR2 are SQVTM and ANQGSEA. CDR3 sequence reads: CSVAGQETQYF. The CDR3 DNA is TGCAGCGTTGCAGGACAAGAGACCCAGTACTTC.

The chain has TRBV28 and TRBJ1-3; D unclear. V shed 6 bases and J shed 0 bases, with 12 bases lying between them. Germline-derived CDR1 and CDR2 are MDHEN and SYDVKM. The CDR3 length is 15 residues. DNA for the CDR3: TGTGCCAGCAGGCAACAGTCGATCTCTGGAAACACCATATATTTT. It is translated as CASRQQSISGNTIYF. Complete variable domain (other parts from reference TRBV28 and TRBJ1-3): DVKVTQSSRYLVKRTGEKVFLECVQDMDHENMFWYRQDPGLGLRLIYFSYDVKMKEKGDIPEGYSVSREKKERFSLILESASTNQTSMYLCASRQQSISGNTIYFGEGSWLTVV.

The CDR3 bases are TGTGCCAGCAGTGAAGTAGGGGCAGTTCTCGGGATAAAACTGTTTTTT. It is translated as CASSEVGAVLGIKLFF. The chain uses TRBV2 and TRBJ1-4; perhaps TRBD1 as D (5 bases). The CDR3 contains 16 residues. The germline V and J ends were trimmed by 1 base and 10 bases, with 19 bases remaining between them. Germline loops: CDR1 SNHLY, CDR2 FYNNEI.

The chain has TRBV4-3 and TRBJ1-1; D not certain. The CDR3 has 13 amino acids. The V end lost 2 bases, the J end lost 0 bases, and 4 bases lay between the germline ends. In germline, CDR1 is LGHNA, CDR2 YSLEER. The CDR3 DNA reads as TGCGCCAGCAGCCAAAATCTGAACACTGAAGCTTTCTTT. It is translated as CASSQNLNTEAFF.

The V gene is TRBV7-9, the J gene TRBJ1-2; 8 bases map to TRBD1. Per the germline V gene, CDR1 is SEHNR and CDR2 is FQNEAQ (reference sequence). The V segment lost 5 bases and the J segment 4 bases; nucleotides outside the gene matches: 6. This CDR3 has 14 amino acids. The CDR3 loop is CASSEDRGVYGYTF. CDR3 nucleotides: TGTGCCAGCAGCGAAGACAGGGGAGTCTATGGCTACACCTTC.

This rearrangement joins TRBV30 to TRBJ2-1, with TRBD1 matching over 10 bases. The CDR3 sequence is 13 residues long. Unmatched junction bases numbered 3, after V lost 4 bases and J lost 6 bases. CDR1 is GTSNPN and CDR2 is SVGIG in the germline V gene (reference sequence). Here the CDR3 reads CAWNGQGGNEQFF. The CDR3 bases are TGTGCCTGGAATGGACAGGGGGGCAATGAGCAGTTCTTC.

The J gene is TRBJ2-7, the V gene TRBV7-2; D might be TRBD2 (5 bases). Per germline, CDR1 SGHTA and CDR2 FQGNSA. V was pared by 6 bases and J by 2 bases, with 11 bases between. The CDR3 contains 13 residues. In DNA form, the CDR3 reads TGTGCCAGCAGGCGGGTCTCAGCCTACGAGCAGTACTTC. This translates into CASRRVSAYEQYF.

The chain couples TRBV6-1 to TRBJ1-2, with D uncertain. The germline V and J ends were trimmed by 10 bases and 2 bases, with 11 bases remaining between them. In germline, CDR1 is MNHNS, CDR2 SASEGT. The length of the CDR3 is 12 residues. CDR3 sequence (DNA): TGTGCCACCCCGGACGGCAACTATGGCTACACCTTC. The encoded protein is CATPDGNYGYTF.

This CDR3 reads CASSESGQHEQFF. CDR3 DNA sequence: TGTGCCAGCAGTGAAAGCGGTCAGCATGAGCAGTTCTTC. V usage is TRBV2 and J usage is TRBJ2-1; D perhaps matches TRBD2 (5 bases). CDR1 and CDR2 from the germline V gene are SNHLY and FYNNEI. Trimming shortened V by 2 bases and J by 8 bases, and 10 bases separated the two germline ends. The CDR3 runs to 13 residues.